There are many counts of the clone carrying this TCR beta chain. Its specificity is unknown. The length of the CDR3 is 16 residues. V lost 4 bases, J lost 2 bases, and 17 bases lay in between. Germline V lookup: CDR1 MNHEY, CDR2 SVGEGT. This entry comes from a study of regulatory T cells in long-lasting Graves disease. Overall study results and limits: Favoring TRBV28, TRBJ1-2 and TRBJ2-5 was a feature seen in persistent disease.

For TCR beta, libraries came from iRepertoire HTBI primers and Arm-PCR of CDR3 regions. TCRdb processed the multiplex PCR reads anew with MiXCR; each CDR3 protein has one entry. The data show more than 400,000 distinct CDR3 sequences, 15% to 20% seen once. Time point described: newly diagnosed GD, antithyroid drugs for less than 3 months. TCR sequences were obtained from RNA taken from PBMCs. These same data were also listed under a study on T cells in Graves' hyperthyroidism and ophthalmopathy.

This TCR derives from a man aged 35 to 55 with Graves disease. The chain combines TRBV6-2 or TRBV6-3 with TRBJ1-1; possibly TRBD1 for D (6 bases). Sequenced material: peripheral blood mononuclear cells (PBMCs), taken at new diagnosis, from a patient treated with antithyroid drugs. The CDR3 DNA reads TGTGCCAGCAGTTCTCATGTCGGGGGGGGCAACACTGAAGCTTTCTTT. Its translation: CASSSHVGGGNTEAFF.